This T cell receptor (beta chain) came from a study of T cell responses to AZD1222 COVID-19 vaccine. Findings of the study overall: Only 5 or 6 people who got AZD1222 tested seropositive at baseline. Donors were mostly white British, more females; clonal diversity possibly underestimated. Sampled repertoires all dated from after the peak T cell response.

V lost 11 bases and J lost 5, with 19 bases in between. The length of the CDR3 is 14 residues. The germline gives CDR1 MNHGY, CDR2 SAAAGT. Analysis merged second doses at about 4 or about 12 weeks. A word on this clone: Its antigen is currently unknown.

Only in-frame clones appear in the TCRdb table, and some are missing; sequencing was by immunoSEQ multiplex PCR. The sample yields more than 150,000 clones, approximately 94% seen once. This rearrangement joins TRBV6-8 to TRBJ1-5; D is perhaps TRBD1 (6 bases). This TCR came from an adult who received the AZD1222 COVID-19 vaccine. This specimen was peripheral blood, taken 28 days after the second AZD1222 dose. CDR3 sequence: CARLTGTNDQPQHF. For the CDR3, the DNA is TGTGCCCGCCTTACCGGGACAAATGATCAGCCCCAGCATTTT.